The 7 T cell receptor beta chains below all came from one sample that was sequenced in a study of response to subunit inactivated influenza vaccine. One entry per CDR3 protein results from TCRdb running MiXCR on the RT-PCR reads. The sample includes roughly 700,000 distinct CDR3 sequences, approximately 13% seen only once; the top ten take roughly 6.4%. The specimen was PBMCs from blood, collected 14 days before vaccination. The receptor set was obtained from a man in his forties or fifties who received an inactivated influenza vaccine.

For the CDR3, the DNA is TGTGCCAGCAGCTACGGACTAGCGGGAGGTGATGAGCAGTTCTTC. It is translated as CASSYGLAGGDEQFF. This chain joins TRBV7-3 and TRBJ2-1, with TRBD2 matching over 14 bases. Germline CDR1 reads SGHTA; CDR2 reads FQGTGA. The J segment lost 8 bases and the V segment lost 4 bases, leaving 4 bases of the junction unmatched. The CDR3 has 15 residues. Filled out from reference TRBV7-3 and TRBJ2-1, the complete variable domain reads GAGVSQTPSNKVTEKGKYVELRCDPISGHTALYWYRQSLGQGPEFLIYFQGTGAADDSGLPNDRFFAVRPEGSVSTLKIQRTERGDSAVYLCASSYGLAGGDEQFFGPGTRLTVL.

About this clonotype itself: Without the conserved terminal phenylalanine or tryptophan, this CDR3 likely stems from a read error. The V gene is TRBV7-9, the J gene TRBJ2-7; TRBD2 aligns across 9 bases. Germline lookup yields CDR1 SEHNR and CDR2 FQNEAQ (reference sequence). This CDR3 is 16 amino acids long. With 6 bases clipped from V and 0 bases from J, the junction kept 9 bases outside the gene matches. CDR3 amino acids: CASSLTSGARSYEQYS. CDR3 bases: TGTGCCAGCAGTCTGACTAGCGGAGCCCGCTCCTACGAGCAGTACTCC.

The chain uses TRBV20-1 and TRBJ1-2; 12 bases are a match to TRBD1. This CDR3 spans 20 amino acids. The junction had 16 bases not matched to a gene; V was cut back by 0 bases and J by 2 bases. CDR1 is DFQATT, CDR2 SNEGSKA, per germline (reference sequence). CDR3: CSARDGRRGTGGSGNYGYTF. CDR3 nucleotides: TGCAGTGCTAGAGATGGTAGGAGAGGGACAGGGGGCTCGGGAAACTATGGCTACACCTTC.

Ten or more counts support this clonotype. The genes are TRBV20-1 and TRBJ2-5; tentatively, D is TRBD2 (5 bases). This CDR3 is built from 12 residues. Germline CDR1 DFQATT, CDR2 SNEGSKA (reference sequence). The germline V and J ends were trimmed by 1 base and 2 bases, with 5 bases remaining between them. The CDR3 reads CSARAGQETQYF. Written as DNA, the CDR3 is TGCAGTGCTAGAGCGGGGCAAGAGACCCAGTACTTC.

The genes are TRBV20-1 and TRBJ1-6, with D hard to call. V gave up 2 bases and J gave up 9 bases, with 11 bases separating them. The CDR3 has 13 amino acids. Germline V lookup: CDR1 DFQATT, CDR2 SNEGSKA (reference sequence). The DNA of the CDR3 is TGCAGTGCTAGATCGGGAGCATCTTCACCCCTCCACTTT. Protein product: CSARSGASSPLHF.

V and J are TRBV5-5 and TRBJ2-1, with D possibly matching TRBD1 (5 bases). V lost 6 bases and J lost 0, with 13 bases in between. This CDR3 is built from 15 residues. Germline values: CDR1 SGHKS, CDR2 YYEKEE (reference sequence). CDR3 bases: TGTGCCAGCACCGAGCACGACAGCTCCTACAATGAGCAGTTCTTC. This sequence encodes CASTEHDSSYNEQFF. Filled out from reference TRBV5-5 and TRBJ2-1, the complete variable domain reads DAGVTQSPTHLIKTRGQQVTLRCSPISGHKSVSWYQQVLGQGPQFIFQYYEKEERGRGNFPDRFSARQFPNYSSELNVNALLLGDSALYLCASTEHDSSYNEQFFGPGTRLTVL.

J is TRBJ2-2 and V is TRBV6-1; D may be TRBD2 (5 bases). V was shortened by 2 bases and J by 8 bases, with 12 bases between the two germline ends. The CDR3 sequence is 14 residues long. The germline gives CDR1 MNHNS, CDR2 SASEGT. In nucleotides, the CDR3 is TGTGCCAGCAGTGAAACCCCGCGGGTAGGGGAGCTGTTTTTT. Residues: CASSETPRVGELFF.